The source of this T cell receptor beta chain is a study of blood T cells in healthy people across ages. The authors ran a second PCR of about 7 to 11 cycles using a sample-barcoded 5' primer and a J-beta primer mix. Through a template-switch adaptor with 12 random nucleotides, each cDNA molecule received a tag. One entry per CDR3 protein, called by TCRdb with MiXCR from the 5' RACE reads. The table shows approximately 2,000,000 distinct CDR3 sequences, with approximately 39% occurring only once. CDR3 length equals 16 residues. Germline V gives CDR1 MNHEY, CDR2 SMNVEV (reference sequence). A remark on this clonotype: Antigen specificity is unknown. One end of the junction fails to match germline, which may point to a read error.

Study-wide results and limits: Unsorted PBMC input precluded a conclusive naive versus antigen-experienced comparison. Because donor CMV status was unknown, expanded clonotype changes were possibly confounded.

The receptor was isolated from a human donor in good health. Sequenced material: blood. This chain uses TRBV27 with TRBJ2-7, with D tentatively TRBD1 or TRBD2 (5 bases each). CDR3: CASSRFWGRGAYEQYF. CDR3 sequence (DNA): TGCGCCAGCAGTCGGTTTTGGGGAAGAGGGGCCTACGAGCAGTACTTC.